This is a list of T cell receptor beta chains from one sample in a study of cytomegalovirus exposure and HLA in healthy donors. TCRdb's copy holds only in-frame clones and misses some; the assay was immunoSEQ multiplex PCR. The table lists roughly 150,000 clones, around 78% of them singletons, with 5% to 7.5% in the top ten. The sequenced material came from PBMCs. These receptors all stem from a woman in her forties in good health and CMV-seropositive. The CDR3 runs from the conserved cysteine through the conserved F or W. D genes are given only for firm matches. Some rows have no size entry. The others give once, few or many, or a class for an expanded clone.

abundance	v_gene	j_gene	d_gene	CDR3nt	CDR3aa
.	TRBV7-2	TRBJ2-1	.	TGTGCCAGCAGTTCCCGCGGGATAGGGGTTTACAATGAGCAGTTCTTC	CASSSRGIGVYNEQFF
.	TRBV9	TRBJ2-2	TRBD2	TGTGCCAGCAGCGTATGGCGGGAGGGCCGGGGCACCGGGGAGCTGTTTTTT	CASSVWREGRGTGELFF
.	TRBV29-1	TRBJ2-7	TRBD2	TGCAGCGTAGAAGGACTAGCGGGTGAAGAGCAGTACTTC	CSVEGLAGEEQYF
many	TRBV5-1	TRBJ1-4	.	TGCGCCAGCAGCTTGACAGCAACTAATGAAAAACTGTTTTTT	CASSLTATNEKLFF
.	TRBV7-2	TRBJ2-5	.	TGTGCCAGCAGCTTAGGCTTCCCTATAACGGACTACCAAGAGGCCCAGTACTTC	CASSLGFPITDYQEAQYF
.	TRBV10-1	TRBJ2-3	.	TGCGCCAGCAGTGAGGCGGGCACAGATACGCAGTATTTT	CASSEAGTDTQYF
.	TRBV5-1	TRBJ2-7	TRBD2	TGCGCCAGCAGCTTACTAGCGGGAGGGAGAAGAACCTACGAGCAGTACTTC	CASSLLAGGRRTYEQYF
.	TRBV18	TRBJ2-5	TRBD2	TGTGCCAGCTCATCTTGGACTAGCGATGGGGGAGAGACCCAGTACTTC	CASSSWTSDGGETQYF
.	TRBV6-6	TRBJ1-2	.	TGTGCCAGCAGTTACTCCTCAGGCGCCTCCTATGGCTACACCTTC	CASSYSSGASYGYTF
once	TRBV27	TRBJ2-5	.	TGTGCCAGCAGTTTATACATCCAAGAGACCCAGTACTTC	CASSLYIQETQYF
.	TRBV11-1	TRBJ1-1	TRBD1	TGTGCCAGCAGAACAGGGGGCCCGAACACTGAAGCTTTCTTT	CASRTGGPNTEAFF
.	TRBV19	TRBJ2-5	TRBD1	TGTGCCAGTAGTACCGCCGGGACAGGGGGCACAAAGACCCAGTACTTC	CASSTAGTGGTKTQYF
.	TRBV18	TRBJ2-1	.	TGTGCCAGCTCACCGGCGGGGGCGGGTACTCACCGGCAGTTCTTC	CASSPAGAGTHRQFF
.	TRBV20-1	TRBJ1-2	.	TGCAGTGCTTACGCGAACTATGGCTACACCTTC	CSAYANYGYTF
.	TRBV7-9	TRBJ2-1	.	TGTGCCAGCAGCTTTAGCGGACGGGAGCATGAGCAGTTCTTC	CASSFSGREHEQFF
.	TRBV12-2	TRBJ2-1	.	TGTGCAAGTCGCTTAGTACGACTAGTAGTAGGGAATCTACTTGACAATGAGCAGTTCTTC	CASRLVRLVVGNLLDNEQFF
once	TRBV4-1	TRBJ2-7	TRBD2	TGCGCCAGCAGCCCCCGGGGGTTTAGGGCTAGCGGGAGCTACGAGCAGTACTTC	CASSPRGFRASGSYEQYF
.	TRBV7-9	TRBJ2-7	TRBD2	TGTGCCATTCCGGGACTAGCGGGAGGGCCCGGGGACGAGCAGTACTTC	CAIPGLAGGPGDEQYF
.	TRBV7-9	TRBJ2-1	TRBD2	TGTGCCAGCAGCATAGAGGTCCGGACTAGCGGGAACGATGAGCAGTTCTTC	CASSIEVRTSGNDEQFF
.	TRBV6-5	TRBJ1-1	TRBD1	TGTGCCTCCAACAGGGGTTTGAACACTGAAGCTTTCTTT	CASNRGLNTEAFF
.	TRBV6-5	TRBJ2-7	.	TGTGCCAGCAGCACAGGGAGCTCCTACGAGCAGTACTTC	CASSTGSSYEQYF
.	TRBV6-6	TRBJ1-5	.	TGTGCCAGCAGTTCCCGGGCCGCGGGGGGCAATCAGCCCCAGCATTTT	CASSSRAAGGNQPQHF
once	TRBV6-6	TRBJ2-5	TRBD1	TGTGCCAGCAGCCAGACAGGGGGTTGGGAGACCCAGTACTTC	CASSQTGGWETQYF
.	TRBV7-9	TRBJ1-2	.	TGTGCCAGCAGCTTAGTACATTTAGAGGCGAGGTATCACACCTTC	CASSLVHLEARYHTF
.	TRBV5-6	TRBJ1-4	.	TGTGCCAGCAGCTTAACAGACAGTGGAAAACTGTTTTTT	CASSLTDSGKLFF
.	TRBV28	TRBJ2-5	TRBD2	TGTGCCAGCAGTCCAAGGGGAGGGGATCGTGAGCAGTACTTC	CASSPRGGDREQYF
.	TRBV18	TRBJ1-2	TRBD1	TGTGCCAGCTCATCGGGACAGCAGCGGGGCTACACCTTC	CASSSGQQRGYTF
.	TRBV19	TRBJ2-5	TRBD2	TGTGCCAGTAGTACCCCCCGTTCGGGACTAAGGGAGACCCAGTACTTC	CASSTPRSGLRETQYF
.	TRBV18	TRBJ2-7	.	TGTGCCAGCTCACCTCCAGGGCTCCCCTACGAGCAGTACTTC	CASSPPGLPYEQYF
.	TRBV5-1	TRBJ1-3	.	TGCGCCAGCAGCTTAGGCACGGCGGGCGTTCTCTCTGGAAACACCATATATTTT	CASSLGTAGVLSGNTIYF
.	TRBV4-1	TRBJ1-5	.	TGCGCCAGCAGCCAAGATACCAGGGACAATCAGCCCCAGCATTTT	CASSQDTRDNQPQHF
.	TRBV5-1	TRBJ2-3	TRBD2	TGCGCCAGCAGCTACCTAGCGGGAGGGACAGATACGCAGTATTTT	CASSYLAGGTDTQYF
.	TRBV6-5	TRBJ2-1	TRBD2	TGTGCCAGCAGTTTGGGCGGGAGCACCTACAATGAGCAGTTCTTC	CASSLGGSTYNEQFF
once	TRBV6-5	TRBJ1-2	.	TGTGCCAGCACTACTGGGGGCAGCAACAACTATGGCTACACCTTC	CASTTGGSNNYGYTF
.	TRBV5-5	TRBJ2-5	TRBD2	TGTGCCAGCAGCTTGGGAGGACGGTCCGGGGGGAAGACCCAGTACTTC	CASSLGGRSGGKTQYF
few	TRBV5-8	TRBJ1-2	.	TGTGCCAGCAGACGGAACTATGGCTACACCTTC	CASRRNYGYTF
few	TRBV5-4	TRBJ2-7	TRBD2	TGTGCCAGCAGCGCCCAACTTGGGGAGCGGGGGGGGTACGAGCAGTACTTC	CASSAQLGERGGYEQYF
.	TRBV6-5	TRBJ1-1	TRBD1	TGTGCCAGCAGAACGGGACAGGGGGACACTGAAGCTTTCTTT	CASRTGQGDTEAFF
.	TRBV18	TRBJ2-7	TRBD1	TGTGCCAGCTCATCAGGAGGACAGGGGACCTACGAGCAGTACTTC	CASSSGGQGTYEQYF
.	TRBV7-2	TRBJ2-1	.	TGTGCCAGCAGCTTAAGGGGGTCGTACAATGAGCAGTTCTTC	CASSLRGSYNEQFF
.	TRBV18	TRBJ1-2	TRBD1	TGTGCCAGCTCACCAGGACAGGCGCCCAACTATGGCTACACCTTC	CASSPGQAPNYGYTF
once	TRBV7-2	TRBJ2-3	TRBD2	TGTGCCAGCAGCCCCATGGGCGGGAGATCAGATACGCAGTATTTT	CASSPMGGRSDTQYF
.	TRBV27	TRBJ1-6	.	TGTGCCAGCAAGCAAGACAGGTCTGGTTCACCCCTCCACTTT	CASKQDRSGSPLHF
.	TRBV18	TRBJ1-5	.	TGTGCCAGCTCACCACGTGTCGTTGAGAGCAATCAGCCCCAGCATTTT	CASSPRVVESNQPQHF
.	TRBV29-1	TRBJ1-6	.	TGCAGCCCCCCCCAGGACAGTAGCAGGAATTCACCCCTCCACTTT	CSPPQDSSRNSPLHF
.	TRBV10-3	TRBJ1-1	.	TGTGCCATCAGTGAGGGGTTGGGAGGGAACACTGAAGCTTTCTTT	CAISEGLGGNTEAFF
.	TRBV28	TRBJ2-6	TRBD1	TGTGCCGCTAGGACAGGGGGAATCTCTGGGGCCAACGTCCTGACTTTC	CAARTGGISGANVLTF
few	TRBV7-3	TRBJ2-3	TRBD2	TGTGCCAGCAGCTCGGGACTAGCGGCAGATACGCAGTATTTT	CASSSGLAADTQYF
once	TRBV20-1	TRBJ1-2	.	TGCAGTGCCAAAAAGAGGGATGGCTACACCTTC	CSAKKRDGYTF
.	TRBV13	TRBJ1-6	.	TGTGCCAGCAGCTTGTCTGTCGGGGGGGGCTCACCCCTCCACTTT	CASSLSVGGGSPLHF
.	TRBV4-1	TRBJ2-3	.	TGCGCCAGCAGCCAAGGTCCCCAGGGCACAGATACGCAGTATTTT	CASSQGPQGTDTQYF
.	TRBV6-4	TRBJ1-2	.	TGTGCCAGCAGCCCTCAGAGGGGGAGCGGTGGCTACACCTTC	CASSPQRGSGGYTF
.	TRBV28	TRBJ2-1	TRBD1	TGTGCCAGCACCTGGGACAGGGAAGATCGCCATGAGCAGTTCTTC	CASTWDREDRHEQFF
.	TRBV6-1	TRBJ1-1	TRBD1	TGTGCCAGCAGTGCGAAAAACAGGGGAGTGAGAACGACTGAAGCTTTCTTT	CASSAKNRGVRTTEAFF
.	TRBV6-5	TRBJ2-7	TRBD1	TGTGCCAGCAGTTACTCGGGACAGGGGGCCTACGAGCAGTACTTC	CASSYSGQGAYEQYF
.	TRBV27	TRBJ2-2	TRBD2	TGTGCCAGCAAGGATAGCGGGAGTTCCGGGGAGCTGTTTTTT	CASKDSGSSGELFF
.	TRBV2	TRBJ2-7	.	TGTGCCAGCAGTGAACCGACTGCGCCCTACGAGCAGTACTTC	CASSEPTAPYEQYF
.	TRBV5-1	TRBJ1-2	.	TGCGCCAGCAGCTTGGGTGGGGAGAACTATGGCTACACCTTC	CASSLGGENYGYTF